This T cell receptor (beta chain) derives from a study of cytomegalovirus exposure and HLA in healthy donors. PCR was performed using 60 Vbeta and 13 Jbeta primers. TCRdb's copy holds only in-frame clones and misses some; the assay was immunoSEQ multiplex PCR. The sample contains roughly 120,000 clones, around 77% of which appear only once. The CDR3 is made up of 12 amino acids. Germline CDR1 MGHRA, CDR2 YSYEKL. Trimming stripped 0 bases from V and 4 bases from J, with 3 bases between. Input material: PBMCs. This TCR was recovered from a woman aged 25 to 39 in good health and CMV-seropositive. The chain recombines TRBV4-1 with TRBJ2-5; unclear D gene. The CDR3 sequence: CASSQDRETQYF. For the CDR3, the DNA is TGCGCCAGCAGCCAAGATAGAGAGACCCAGTACTTC.